This entry lists 2 T cell receptor beta chains sequenced from one sample in a study of OX40 agonist ivuxolimab in advanced cancers. Produced via immunoSEQ multiplex PCR; TCRdb's table is partial and in-frame only. The table records 30,000 to 40,000 clones, roughly 89% of them present only once. The specimen was CD4+ or CD8+ T cells sorted from blood, collected in a trial of the OX40 agonist ivuxolimab. The receptors here all came from an adult with an advanced solid tumor such as melanoma, head and neck, liver or kidney cancer.

The CDR3 loop reads CASRTGTNSGELFF. CDR3 nucleotide sequence: TGTGCCAGCAGGACCGGGACTAACTCCGGGGAGCTGTTTTTT. The chain employs TRBV9 and TRBJ2-2; 7 bases agree with TRBD2. CDR3 length: 14 amino acids. Germline V lookup: CDR1 SGDLS, CDR2 YYNGEE. The J segment lost 6 bases and the V segment lost 5 bases, leaving 7 bases of the junction unmatched.

There are a few counts of this clone. The V and J genes are TRBV6-5 and TRBJ2-1; 7 positions agree with TRBD2. Trimming cost V 10 bases and J 5 bases; bases outside gene matches: 8. Germline loops: CDR1 MNHEY, CDR2 SVGAGI. The CDR3 totals 13 residues. CDR3 sequence (DNA): TGTGCCATCCACCGGGGAGGGGACAATGAGCAGTTCTTC. Protein product: CAIHRGGDNEQFF.